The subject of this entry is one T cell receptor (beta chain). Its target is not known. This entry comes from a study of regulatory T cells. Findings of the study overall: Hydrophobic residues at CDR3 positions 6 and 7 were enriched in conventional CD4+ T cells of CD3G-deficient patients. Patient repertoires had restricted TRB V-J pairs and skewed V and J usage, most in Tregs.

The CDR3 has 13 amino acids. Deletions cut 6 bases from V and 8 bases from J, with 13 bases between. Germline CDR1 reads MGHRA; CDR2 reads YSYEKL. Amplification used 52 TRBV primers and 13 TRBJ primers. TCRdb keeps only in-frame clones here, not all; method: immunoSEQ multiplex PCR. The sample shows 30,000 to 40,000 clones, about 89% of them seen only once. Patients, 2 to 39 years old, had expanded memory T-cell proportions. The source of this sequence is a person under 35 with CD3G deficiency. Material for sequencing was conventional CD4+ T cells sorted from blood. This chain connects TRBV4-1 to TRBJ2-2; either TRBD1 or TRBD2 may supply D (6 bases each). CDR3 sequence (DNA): TGCGCCAGCAGTGACAGGAGGGGGGGGGAGCTGTTTTTT. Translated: CASSDRRGGELFF.